This T cell receptor (beta chain) came from a study of T cell repertoires in cytomegalovirus infection. Turning to the study itself: The authors relied on CMV epitopes, both recently identified HLA-C-restricted and well-studied HLA-B-restricted. CMV infection plus the matching HLA type was flagged by public TCR beta signatures.

This clonotype showed up just a few times. What it binds is unknown. V was trimmed by 0 bases and J by 0 bases, leaving 7 bases between them. Germline CDR1 SGHDT, CDR2 YYEEEE. This CDR3 contains 14 residues. TCRdb independently ran MiXCR on the reads; one entry per CDR3 protein. The table lists roughly 220,000 distinct CDR3 sequences, 35% to 40% of them singletons. General study findings and limits: Ex vivo, HLA-C-restricted CMV-specific TCR beta clonotypes prevailed over the rest of the response.

V and J are TRBV5-6 and TRBJ2-7; D unresolved. Sequencing used CD8+ T cells from cultured PBMCs, obtained from culture after CMV antigen stimulation. The receptor was isolated from a human donor in good health (CMV status not recorded). Some clones in this sample may be carry-over from other donors' samples. This CDR3 is CASSLGRYSYEQYF. The CDR3 DNA follows: TGTGCCAGCAGCTTGGGACGGTACTCCTACGAGCAGTACTTC.